The next 27 T cell receptor beta chains were all read from a single sample in a study of CD8 T cells in ankylosing spondylitis. MiXCR was run by TCRdb on the 5' RACE reads, yielding one entry per CDR3 protein. The table has about 36,000 distinct CDR3 sequences, around 6.2% seen once. Sample: blood, either unsorted or a sorted T cell fraction (not recorded which). The receptors shown here come from a male donor with ankylosing spondylitis or in good health (not recorded which).

This clonotype was counted ten times or more. The chain links TRBV29-1 to TRBJ2-7, with a possible D match to TRBD2 (5 bases). Looked up from germline, CDR1 is SQVTM and CDR2 is ANQGSEA. With 5 bases removed from V and 2 bases from J, the gap between germline ends came to 7 bases. The CDR3 extends over 11 amino acids. In DNA, the CDR3 is TGCAGCGTTCGGGGAACCTACGAGCAGTACTTC. It translates to CSVRGTYEQYF.

The chain combines TRBV5-5 with TRBJ2-7; the D is unclear. CDR3 length: 13 residues. V gave up 4 bases and J gave up 2 bases, with 10 bases separating them. Looked up from germline, CDR1 is SGHKS and CDR2 is YYEKEE (reference sequence). CDR3 residues: CASSPGLPYEQYF. DNA for the CDR3: TGTGCCAGCAGCCCTGGGCTCCCCTACGAGCAGTACTTC. The complete variable domain, with remaining parts taken from reference TRBV5-5 and TRBJ2-7, reads DAGVTQSPTHLIKTRGQQVTLRCSPISGHKSVSWYQQVLGQGPQFIFQYYEKEERGRGNFPDRFSARQFPNYSSELNVNALLLGDSALYLCASSPGLPYEQYFGPGTRLTVT.

This clonotype was found many times. V is TRBV29-1 and J is TRBJ1-2; maybe TRBD1 (5 bases). CDR1 and CDR2 (germline): SQVTM, ANQGSEA. The V and J ends lost 1 base and 4 bases respectively, with 10 bases between them. CDR3 length: 13 amino acids. CDR3 loop: CSVEVRRGYGYTF. The CDR3 DNA reads as TGCAGCGTTGAAGTGAGAAGGGGCTATGGCTACACCTTC.

This clonotype has at least ten counts. The chain employs TRBV2 and TRBJ1-2; possible D gene TRBD1, 6 bases. The CDR3 is made up of 13 amino acids. Germline CDR1 and CDR2: SNHLY and FYNNEI. V was clipped by 3 bases and J by 8 bases, with 13 bases between them. The CDR3 region is CASSDAGAGGYTF. CDR3 in DNA: TGTGCCAGCAGTGATGCGGGGGCGGGCGGCTACACCTTC.

This clonotype was observed at least ten times. The gene calls are TRBV12-3 or TRBV12-4 and TRBJ1-2, with 11 bases identical to TRBD1. This CDR3 region has 14 residues. The trim removed 10 bases at V and 8 bases at J, leaving 12 bases unmatched. CDR3 DNA: TGTGCCACCGGCTGGACAGGGGGCGCAGAAGGCTACACCTTC. It encodes CATGWTGGAEGYTF.

This clonotype has a count of ten or more. This rearrangement joins TRBV15 to TRBJ1-5, with D possibly matching TRBD1 (6 bases). V lost 0 bases and J 1 base, leaving 19 bases between the germline ends. There are 19 residues in the CDR3. Germline V lookup: CDR1 LNHNV, CDR2 YYDKDF (reference sequence). The DNA for the CDR3 is TGTGCCACCAGCAGAGAGACAGTGGGGGCCTTAGAGAGCAATCAGCCCCAGCATTTT. Translation: CATSRETVGALESNQPQHF.

At least ten counts were recorded for this clonotype. The chain couples TRBV5-5 to TRBJ2-7, with a weak D call TRBD1 (6 bases). V gave up 4 bases and J gave up 3 bases, with 14 bases separating them. In germline, CDR1 is SGHKS, CDR2 YYEKEE (reference sequence). This CDR3 contains 14 residues. CDR3 sequence reads: CASSGSGQSYEQYF. As DNA, the CDR3 is TGTGCCAGCAGCGGGTCGGGACAAAGCTACGAGCAGTACTTC.

This clonotype came up many times. CDR3 sequence: CASSLAFRRPKAQYF. CDR3 DNA: TGCGCCAGCAGCTTGGCCTTTCGGCGACCGAAAGCCCAGTACTTC. The rearrangement links TRBV5-1 to TRBJ2-5; D is unresolved. CDR3 length: 15 amino acids. The V gene lost 0 bases and the J gene lost 9 bases, with 18 bases spanning the gap. CDR1 is SGHRS, CDR2 YFSETQ, per germline.

This clonotype was observed at least ten times. This rearrangement joins TRBV7-9 to TRBJ2-3; 14 bases agree with TRBD2. The CDR3 has 17 residues. Germline assignment: CDR1 SEHNR and CDR2 FQNEAQ (reference sequence). V was pared by 1 base and J by 10 bases, with 10 bases of the junction left unmatched. The CDR3, as DNA: TGTGCCAGCAGCTTAGACGCGACTAGCGGGGGGGCCACACCGCAGTATTTT. Protein sequence: CASSLDATSGGATPQYF.

There are many counts of this clonotype. V usage is TRBV5-1 and J usage is TRBJ2-2; either TRBD1 or TRBD2 may supply D (5 bases each). Germline V gene lookup returns CDR1 SGHRS and CDR2 YFSETQ. The CDR3 contains 15 residues. Trimming removed 6 bases from V and 4 bases from J, with 16 bases in between. The CDR3 loop is CASTSGTQPTGELFF. The CDR3 DNA reads TGCGCCAGCACTTCCGGGACCCAACCCACCGGGGAGCTGTTTTTT.

This clonotype was seen at least ten times. The chain joins TRBV20-1 to TRBJ2-1; 8 bases fit TRBD2. The V segment lost 1 base and the J segment 3 bases; nucleotides outside the gene matches: 5. The CDR3 consists of 15 residues. The germline V gene encodes CDR1 DFQATT and CDR2 SNEGSKA (reference sequence). The CDR3 reads CSARVASGFYNEQFF. DNA of the CDR3: TGCAGTGCTAGAGTGGCTAGCGGGTTCTACAATGAGCAGTTCTTC.

The chain combines TRBV7-3 with TRBJ2-1; D is ambiguous. CDR3 length: 13 residues. Germline assignment: CDR1 SGHTA and CDR2 FQGTGA. The V gene lost 5 bases and the J gene lost 9 bases, with 14 bases spanning the gap. The DNA for the CDR3 is TGTGCCAGCAGCGCCCAAAGGGAAACTGAGCAGTTCTTC. It translates to CASSAQRETEQFF.

Ten or more counts support this clonotype. CDR3 sequence reads: CSARVPGLSDTQYF. CDR3 nucleotides: TGCAGTGCTAGAGTTCCGGGGCTTTCAGATACGCAGTATTTT. The gene calls are TRBV20-1 and TRBJ2-3; possibly TRBD1 or TRBD2 for D (5 bases each). Germline CDR1 is DFQATT and CDR2 is SNEGSKA (reference sequence). This CDR3 has 14 amino acids. Trimming removed 1 base from V and 4 bases from J, with 12 bases in between.

This clonotype was counted many times. The chain carries TRBV3-1 and TRBJ2-3; no clear D. Trimming took 4 bases from V and 6 from J, leaving 8 bases between them. Germline values: CDR1 LGHDT, CDR2 YNNKEL (reference sequence). CDR3 size: 12 residues. In DNA, the CDR3 is TGTGCCAGCAGCCGATCCTCTGATACGCAGTATTTT. Its translation is CASSRSSDTQYF.

This clonotype was seen at least ten times. This chain links TRBV5-1 with TRBJ1-6; D possibly corresponds to TRBD1 (5 bases). The ends were cut back, 6 bases at V and 10 bases at J, with 17 bases in the middle. The CDR3 has 14 amino acids. CDR1 and CDR2 (germline): SGHRS, YFSETQ. Written as DNA, the CDR3 is TGCGCCAGCACCCTGGGGGGTATCGAGTCACCCCTCCACTTT. Translated, it gives CASTLGGIESPLHF.

This clonotype came up many times. The V call is TRBV4-1, the J call TRBJ1-1, with TRBD1 identical over 8 bases. Germline V gives CDR1 MGHRA, CDR2 YSYEKL. V was pared by 4 bases and J by 2 bases, with 6 bases of the junction left unmatched. This CDR3 spans 15 amino acids. CDR3 sequence: CASSRDRGGNTEAFF. CDR3 DNA: TGCGCCAGCAGCCGAGACAGGGGCGGTAACACTGAAGCTTTCTTT.

This clonotype was observed at least ten times. The chain employs TRBV10-3 and TRBJ2-2; possibly TRBD1 or TRBD2 for D (5 bases each). The CDR3 is 16 residues long. Germline V CDR1 and CDR2: ENHRY, SYGVKD. The V end was cut by 5 bases, the J end by 0 bases, with 13 bases between. The CDR3 protein is CAISISGTANTGELFF. As DNA, the CDR3 is TGTGCCATCAGTATTTCCGGGACGGCGAACACCGGGGAGCTGTTTTTT.

This clonotype occurred many times. CDR3 sequence: CASSEGRPIFSPLHF. CDR3 bases: TGTGCCAGCAGTGAAGGCAGGCCTATATTTTCACCCCTCCACTTT. V usage is TRBV6-1 and J usage is TRBJ1-6; unclear D gene. The V and J ends lost 1 base and 9 bases respectively, with 13 bases between them. The CDR3 is 15 amino acids. Looked up from germline, CDR1 is MNHNS and CDR2 is SASEGT.

The table lists this clonotype with many counts. This chain uses TRBV9 with TRBJ1-1; TRBD1 is a possible D gene (6 bases). Looked up from germline, CDR1 is SGDLS and CDR2 is YYNGEE. Trimming cost V 0 bases and J 0 bases, with 21 bases left between them. The CDR3 has 19 residues. In DNA form, the CDR3 reads TGTGCCAGCAGCGTAGGAGTCTCTAGGGGGGGGAGCCTGAACACTGAAGCTTTCTTT. Protein product: CASSVGVSRGGSLNTEAFF.

This clonotype has ten or more counts. The chain has TRBV14 and TRBJ2-7; D is unresolved. Germline CDR1 SGHDN, CDR2 FVKESK. The CDR3 loop spans 14 amino acids. With 1 base removed from V and 2 bases from J, the gap between germline ends came to 9 bases. The CDR3 is CASSQVDGAYEQYF. The CDR3 coding sequence is TGTGCCAGCAGCCAAGTGGATGGGGCCTACGAGCAGTACTTC.

This chain links TRBV7-2 with TRBJ1-2, with a tentative D call TRBD1 (5 bases). CDR3 length: 14 amino acids. Germline-derived CDR1 and CDR2 are SGHTA and FQGNSA. V was cut by 2 bases and J by 5 bases, with 12 bases left in between. CDR3 DNA: TGTGCCAGCAGCTTAAAAGGGTCAGGGTATGGCTACACCTTC. Translating it yields CASSLKGSGYGYTF. Full variable domain (rest looked up from reference TRBV7-2 and TRBJ1-2): GAGVSQSPSNKVTEKGKDVELRCDPISGHTALYWYRQSLGQGLEFLIYFQGNSAPDKSGLPSDRFSAERTGGSVSTLTIQRTQQEDSAVYLCASSLKGSGYGYTFGSGTRLTVV.

This clonotype was counted at least ten times. The chain joins TRBV13 to TRBJ2-3; TRBD2 matches at 8 bases. In germline, CDR1 is PRHDT, CDR2 FYEKMQ (reference sequence). The ends lost 5 bases at V and 2 bases at J; junction bases unmatched: 6. The CDR3 length is 15 residues. DNA for the CDR3: TGTGCCAGCAGCGCCGTTAGCGGGGTCACAGATACGCAGTATTTT. Amino acid sequence: CASSAVSGVTDTQYF.

At least ten counts were recorded for this clonotype. This chain links TRBV28 with TRBJ2-5; 13 bases fit TRBD2. Germline CDR1 reads MDHEN; CDR2 reads SYDVKM. CDR3 length: 16 amino acids. V trimming: 5 bases; J trimming: 4 bases; junction bases outside the gene matches: 7. CDR3 coding DNA: TGTGCCAGCAGTCCCGGACTAGCGGGAGTCGTAGAGACCCAGTACTTC. Its translation: CASSPGLAGVVETQYF.

This clonotype has a count of ten or more. V usage is TRBV5-1 and J usage is TRBJ2-2; D tentatively reads TRBD1 or TRBD2 (5 bases each). CDR3 length equals 16 residues. Trimming left V 4 bases short and J 0 bases short, with 13 bases between. Germline CDR1 and CDR2: SGHRS and YFSETQ. The CDR3 region is CASSATGTSNTGELFF. The CDR3 coding sequence is TGCGCCAGCAGCGCTACCGGGACGTCGAACACCGGGGAGCTGTTTTTT.

Many counts were recorded for this clonotype. The CDR3: CSARDLVGANEQFF. DNA of the CDR3: TGCAGTGCTAGAGATCTGGTGGGAGCAAATGAGCAGTTCTTC. The chain joins TRBV20-1 to TRBJ2-1, with a weak D call TRBD2 (5 bases). V was clipped by 0 bases and J by 7 bases, with 13 bases between them. Germline V gene data show CDR1 as DFQATT and CDR2 as SNEGSKA (reference sequence). This CDR3 is 14 amino acids long.

J is TRBJ2-7 and V is TRBV18; D gene ambiguous. This CDR3 is 14 amino acids long. Between the trimmed V and J ends, which lost 3 bases and 1 base, there was a span of 10 bases. In germline, CDR1 is KGHSH, CDR2 LQKENI. CDR3 nucleotide sequence: TGTGCCAGCTCACCCTCGTACAGATCCTACGAGCAGTACTTC. Protein: CASSPSYRSYEQYF.

The sample holds many counts of this clonotype. The gene calls are TRBV18 and TRBJ2-7, with 8 positions matching TRBD2. The germline CDR1 and CDR2 sequences are KGHSH and LQKENI. J lost 4 bases, V lost 4 bases, and 12 bases had no gene match. The CDR3 spans 16 residues. The CDR3 nucleotides are TGTGCCAGCTCACTGACTAGCGCCGCAAAGGGGTACGAGCAGTACTTC. Translated: CASSLTSAAKGYEQYF.